The 21 T cell receptor beta chains given below trace back to one sample, sequenced in a study of T cells in pancreatic ductal adenocarcinoma. Surgery without prior neoadjuvant therapy was the treatment of the selected pancreatic ductal adenocarcinoma patients. TCRdb's table, derived via immunoSEQ multiplex PCR, lists solely in-frame clones and lacks some. This sample yields over 15,000 clones, of which about nine tenths are seen a single time; approximately 1% belongs to the top ten. Material: PBMCs. These receptors all stem from a human donor with pancreatic ductal adenocarcinoma.

CDR3 nucleotide sequence: TGTGCCAGCAGCTTGCAGGATAATGAGCAGTTCTTC. This gives the protein CASSLQDNEQFF. The chain combines TRBV5-4 with TRBJ2-1; no reliable D call. In germline, CDR1 is SGHNT, CDR2 YYREEE (reference sequence). This CDR3 is 12 amino acids long. Trimming removed 1 base from V and 7 bases from J, with 6 bases in between. The complete variable domain, with remaining parts taken from reference TRBV5-4 and TRBJ2-1, reads ETGVTQSPTHLIKTRGQQVTLRCSSQSGHNTVSWYQQALGQGPQFIFQYYREEENGRGNFPPRFSGLQFPNYSSELNVNALELDDSALYLCASSLQDNEQFFGPGTRLTVL.

The rearrangement uses TRBV19 and TRBJ2-1; perhaps TRBD2 as D (6 bases). The CDR3 runs to 15 residues. Germline CDR1 reads LNHDA; CDR2 reads SQIVND (reference sequence). V lost 9 bases, J lost 2 bases, and 17 bases lay in between. The CDR3 DNA sequence: TGTGCCAGCGTAGGAGGGGCAGGCACCTACAATGAGCAGTTCTTC. Translation: CASVGGAGTYNEQFF.

The chain joins TRBV7-2 to TRBJ2-7; 8 bases fit TRBD1. Germline V gene lookup returns CDR1 SGHTA and CDR2 FQGNSA. After removal of 5 bases from V and 0 bases from J, the junction contained 6 bases not matched to a gene. This CDR3 is built from 15 residues. The CDR3 coding sequence is TGTGCCAGCAGCCCCCGGACAGGGCTCTCCTACGAGCAGTACTTC. This codes for CASSPRTGLSYEQYF.

V gene TRBV5-1 combines with J gene TRBJ1-3; D possibly corresponds to TRBD1 (6 bases). The ends were cut back, 4 bases at V and 2 bases at J, with 10 bases in the middle. There are 14 residues in the CDR3. Germline V CDR1 and CDR2: SGHRS, YFSETQ. This chain's CDR3 is CASSLQGAGNTIYF. Written as DNA, the CDR3 is TGCGCCAGCAGCCTACAGGGAGCTGGAAACACCATATATTTT. The whole variable domain, filled in from reference TRBV5-1 and TRBJ1-3, reads KAGVTQTPRYLIKTRGQQVTLSCSPISGHRSVSWYQQTPGQGLQFLFEYFSETQRNKGNFPGRFSGRQFSNSRSEMNVSTLELGDSALYLCASSLQGAGNTIYFGEGSWLTVV.

The rearrangement joins TRBV11-3 to TRBJ2-1; a weak D match, TRBD2 (6 bases). This CDR3 is built from 16 residues. Looked up from germline, CDR1 is SGHNT and CDR2 is YENEEA. The V and J ends lost 1 base and 4 bases respectively, with 14 bases between them. DNA for the CDR3: TGTGCCAGCAGCTTAGGAGGAGGAGGGCTATACAATGAGCAGTTCTTC. It is translated as CASSLGGGGLYNEQFF. The variable domain in full, completed from reference TRBV11-3 and TRBJ2-1, reads EAGVVQSPRYKIIEKKQPVAFWCNPISGHNTLYWYLQNLGQGPELLIRYENEEAVDDSQLPKDRFSAERLKGVDSTLKIQPAELGDSAVYLCASSLGGGGLYNEQFFGPGTRLTVL.

CDR3: CASSFGQILQETQYF. The CDR3 DNA reads as TGTGCCAGCAGCTTCGGACAGATACTCCAAGAGACCCAGTACTTC. The chain links TRBV7-8 to TRBJ2-5; TRBD1 might be the D (6 bases). V lost 3 bases to trimming and J lost 1 base, with 12 bases between them. This CDR3 has 15 residues. The germline CDR1 and CDR2 sequences are SGHVS and FQNEAQ.

This clone was seen a single time. The chain employs TRBV5-1 and TRBJ1-2; TRBD1 matches at 10 bases. V gave up 0 bases and J gave up 5 bases; unmatched junction bases: 1. The CDR3 length is 14 residues. Germline CDR1 SGHRS, CDR2 YFSETQ. Here the CDR3 reads CASSLGTGGYGYTF. In DNA, the CDR3 is TGCGCCAGCAGCTTGGGGACAGGGGGTTATGGCTACACCTTC.

V and J are TRBV19 and TRBJ1-2; 10 bases fit TRBD1. V shed 8 bases and J 2 bases; nucleotides not matched to a gene: 2. This CDR3 is built from 13 residues. Germline assignment: CDR1 LNHDA and CDR2 SQIVND (reference sequence). In nucleotides, the CDR3 is TGTGCCAGTGGACAGGGGGTGAACTATGGCTACACCTTC. This encodes CASGQGVNYGYTF. Supplemented by reference TRBV19 and TRBJ1-2, the full variable domain reads DGGITQSPKYLFRKEGQNVTLSCEQNLNHDAMYWYRQDPGQGLRLIYYSQIVNDFQKGDIAEGYSVSREKKESFPLTVTSAQKNPTAFYLCASGQGVNYGYTFGSGTRLTVV.

V is TRBV29-1 and J is TRBJ2-3; 10 bases agree with TRBD2. Germline V gives CDR1 SQVTM, CDR2 ANQGSEA. The CDR3 consists of 15 residues. Trimming at V came to 0 bases and at J to 4 bases, leaving 4 bases not matched to a gene. The CDR3 loop is CSVEDQRGGPDTQYF. CDR3 coding DNA: TGCAGCGTTGAAGACCAGCGGGGGGGCCCAGATACGCAGTATTTT.

The chain joins TRBV7-6 to TRBJ1-1; 8 bases match TRBD1. The CDR3 has 15 amino acids. CDR1 and CDR2 from the germline V gene are SGHVS and FNYEAQ. The ends lost 6 bases at V and 6 bases at J; junction bases unmatched: 12. The CDR3 is CASSARTGNVAEAFF. In DNA form, the CDR3 reads TGTGCCAGCAGTGCCCGGACAGGGAATGTGGCTGAAGCTTTCTTT.

V usage is TRBV19 and J usage is TRBJ1-1, with D maybe TRBD1 (6 bases). Trimming left V 4 bases short and J 1 base short, with 10 bases between. CDR3 length: 14 residues. Germline V gives CDR1 LNHDA, CDR2 SQIVND (reference sequence). For the CDR3, the DNA is TGTGCCAGTAGTACGACCAGGGGGAACACTGAAGCTTTCTTT. It specifies CASSTTRGNTEAFF.

The chain joins TRBV6-1 to TRBJ1-6; D uncertain. V dropped 1 base and J dropped 3 bases, with 7 bases sitting between them. This CDR3 has 15 amino acids. CDR1 is MNHNS and CDR2 is SASEGT in the germline V gene. CDR3 in amino acids: CASSEERRYNSPLHF. In nucleotides, the CDR3 is TGTGCCAGCAGTGAAGAGCGCCGCTATAATTCACCCCTCCACTTT.

The V and J genes are TRBV5-1 and TRBJ2-1; D may be TRBD1 (6 bases). Germline V gene sequence: CDR1 SGHRS, CDR2 YFSETQ. This CDR3 has 16 amino acids. With 5 bases removed from V and 2 bases from J, the gap between germline ends came to 17 bases. CDR3 loop: CASSPQATGTYNEQFF. Here the CDR3 DNA reads TGCGCCAGCAGTCCCCAAGCTACAGGGACCTACAATGAGCAGTTCTTC.

The rearrangement joins TRBV18 to TRBJ2-7, with D unresolved. The germline V gene encodes CDR1 KGHSH and CDR2 LQKENI. The CDR3 has 14 residues. V lost 4 bases and J 2 bases, leaving 12 bases between the germline ends. The CDR3 bases are TGTGCCAGCTCACGAACGACGGGTACCTACGAGCAGTACTTC. Encoded protein: CASSRTTGTYEQYF.

The genes are TRBV10-3 and TRBJ1-6; 7 bases align to TRBD1. Trimming at V came to 6 bases and at J to 5 bases, leaving 4 bases not matched to a gene. CDR1 and CDR2 (germline): ENHRY, SYGVKD. The CDR3 sequence is 14 residues long. The CDR3, as DNA: TGTGCCATCAGGACTACAGGGGATAATTCACCCCTCCACTTT. Translating it yields CAIRTTGDNSPLHF.

The chain joins TRBV9 to TRBJ2-3; TRBD2 matches 8 bases. The ends lost 3 bases at V and 0 bases at J; junction bases unmatched: 15. Germline CDR1 and CDR2: SGDLS and YYNGEE. The CDR3 totals 19 residues. For the CDR3, the DNA is TGTGCCAGCAGCGCTGCCTTCGGTCGTGGCGGGGGGAGCACAGATACGCAGTATTTT. Translated, it gives CASSAAFGRGGGSTDTQYF.

This clone has more than one count but fewer than ten. V gene TRBV19 combines with J gene TRBJ1-1; possibly TRBD1 for D (5 bases). V lost 3 bases, J lost 7 bases, and 9 bases lay in between. Germline CDR1 reads LNHDA; CDR2 reads SQIVND (reference sequence). CDR3 length: 12 residues. Here the CDR3 DNA reads TGTGCCAGTAGTATTTTCGACAGTGAAGCTTTCTTT. Amino acids: CASSIFDSEAFF.

The chain combines TRBV11-2 with TRBJ1-2, with 7 nucleotides matching TRBD1. The germline V gene has CDR1 SGHAT and CDR2 FQNNGV. J lost 2 bases, V lost 0 bases, and 6 bases had no gene match. This CDR3 comprises 16 residues. The CDR3 loop reads CASSLDATGQNYGYTF. Here the CDR3 DNA reads TGTGCCAGCAGCTTAGACGCGACAGGGCAGAACTATGGCTACACCTTC.

V usage is TRBV5-4 and J usage is TRBJ1-2; a possible D gene is TRBD1 (5 bases). Trimming cost V 0 bases and J 6 bases, with 9 bases left between them. CDR3 length: 13 residues. The germline CDR1 and CDR2 sequences are SGHNT and YYREEE (reference sequence). The CDR3 is CASSLGQQDGYTF. DNA of the CDR3: TGTGCCAGCAGCTTGGGACAGCAAGATGGCTACACCTTC.

This chain links TRBV28 with TRBJ1-2; D is possibly TRBD1 (6 bases). This CDR3 has 13 amino acids. Germline CDR1 MDHEN, CDR2 SYDVKM. V was trimmed by 8 bases and J by 1 base, leaving 11 bases between them. The CDR3 nucleotides are TGTGCCAGCGTACAGGGCTATAACTATGGCTACACCTTC. Its translation is CASVQGYNYGYTF.

This rearrangement joins TRBV5-1 to TRBJ2-7; D is unclear. Germline V gene data show CDR1 as SGHRS and CDR2 as YFSETQ. The germline V and J ends were trimmed by 6 bases and 0 bases, with 13 bases remaining between them. The CDR3 runs to 14 residues. CDR3 coding DNA: TGCGCCAGCACCTTATCTGGCTTCTCCTACGAGCAGTACTTC. Its protein is CASTLSGFSYEQYF. Complete variable domain (other parts from reference TRBV5-1 and TRBJ2-7): KAGVTQTPRYLIKTRGQQVTLSCSPISGHRSVSWYQQTPGQGLQFLFEYFSETQRNKGNFPGRFSGRQFSNSRSEMNVSTLELGDSALYLCASTLSGFSYEQYFGPGTRLTVT.